The 14 T cell receptor beta chains in this list originate from one sample, sequenced in a study of T cell repertoires in cytomegalovirus infection. Their recognized antigens are unknown. MiXCR, run by TCRdb on the reads, gives a single entry per CDR3 protein. The sample consists of some 800,000 distinct CDR3 sequences, just under 30% of them appearing once. The material was cultured CD8+ T cells from PBMCs, obtained from culture after CMV antigen stimulation. These receptors came from a human donor in good health (CMV status not recorded). Some clones in this sample may be carry-over from other donors' samples.

V is TRBV19 and J is TRBJ2-5, with TRBD2 matching 7 bases. The junction had 14 bases not matched to a gene; V was cut back by 8 bases and J by 5 bases. The CDR3 length is 15 residues. Germline V lookup: CDR1 LNHDA, CDR2 SQIVND (reference sequence). The CDR3 nucleotides read TGTGCCAGTGGGAGTTCCTTTCGGGGGGTGGAGACCCAGTACTTC. Encoded protein: CASGSSFRGVETQYF. Using reference TRBV19 and TRBJ2-5 for the parts outside the CDR3, the full variable domain is DGGITQSPKYLFRKEGQNVTLSCEQNLNHDAMYWYRQDPGQGLRLIYYSQIVNDFQKGDIAEGYSVSREKKESFPLTVTSAQKNPTAFYLCASGSSFRGVETQYFGPGTRLLVL.

This clonotype was counted a few times. The chain combines TRBV28 with TRBJ2-5, with D hard to call. CDR3 length equals 13 residues. The germline V and J ends were trimmed by 6 bases and 0 bases, with 8 bases remaining between them. The germline V gene encodes CDR1 MDHEN and CDR2 SYDVKM. CDR3 DNA: TGTGCCAGCAGGCCACCGGACCAAGAGACCCAGTACTTC. Translating gives CASRPPDQETQYF.

The chain combines TRBV28 with TRBJ2-5, with D possibly matching TRBD1 (6 bases). Germline assignment: CDR1 MDHEN and CDR2 SYDVKM. Trimming cost V 5 bases and J 2 bases, with 15 bases left between them. This CDR3 has 15 amino acids. The CDR3 spells CASSNSLGHQETQYF. The DNA for the CDR3 is TGTGCCAGCAGTAACTCCCTGGGACATCAAGAGACCCAGTACTTC.

This clonotype was seen more than once but under ten times. This chain joins TRBV28 and TRBJ2-7; D is uncertain. The CDR3 extends over 11 amino acids. Trimming removed 7 bases at V and 2 bases at J, with 6 bases between. Germline CDR1 reads MDHEN; CDR2 reads SYDVKM. The CDR3 region is CASTDTYEQYV. Written as DNA, the CDR3 is TGTGCCAGCACCGATACCTACGAGCAGTACGTC.

The chain has TRBV2 and TRBJ1-2; 7 nucleotides match TRBD1. This CDR3 has 13 amino acids. V was pared by 7 bases and J by 6 bases, with 8 bases of the junction left unmatched. Germline-derived CDR1 and CDR2 are SNHLY and FYNNEI. CDR3 sequence reads: CASNGGGGHGYTF. The CDR3 DNA reads as TGTGCCAGCAACGGAGGGGGCGGGCATGGCTACACCTTC.

This clonotype was counted a few times. The chain recombines TRBV4-2 with TRBJ1-1, with D uncertain. The V gene lost 0 bases and the J gene lost 0 bases, with 14 bases spanning the gap. The germline V gene encodes CDR1 LGHNA and CDR2 YNFKEQ. The CDR3 consists of 17 residues. The CDR3 here is CASSQDVSEGLNTEAFF. CDR3 DNA: TGTGCCAGCAGCCAAGATGTTTCGGAGGGCCTGAACACTGAAGCTTTCTTT.

This clonotype was observed once. The CDR3 here is CASRGQGAGGYTF. CDR3 bases: TGTGCCAGCCGGGGGCAGGGGGCGGGCGGCTACACCTTC. This chain joins TRBV12-3 or TRBV12-4 and TRBJ1-2; 8 bases match TRBD1. The ends lost 8 bases at V and 8 bases at J; junction bases unmatched: 10. CDR3 size: 13 residues.

This clonotype was seen just once. V is TRBV6-2 or TRBV6-3 and J is TRBJ2-1; TRBD1 matches 10 bases. Germline V gives CDR1 MNHEY, CDR2 SVGEGT. CDR3 length: 16 amino acids. The V gene end was trimmed by 4 bases and the J gene end by 9 bases; junction bases not matched to a gene: 12. CDR3 in DNA: TGTGCCAGCAGTTCCCGGACAGGGGGTATTTTTGGTGAGCAGTTCTTC. It encodes CASSSRTGGIFGEQFF.

This clonotype was recorded at least ten times. The rearrangement links TRBV7-3 to TRBJ2-3; D might be TRBD1 or TRBD2, each matching 5 bases. Trimming shortened V by 3 bases and J by 3 bases, and 13 bases separated the two germline ends. Germline V gene sequence: CDR1 SGHTA, CDR2 FQGTGA. The CDR3 is 15 residues long. For the CDR3, the DNA is TGTGCCAGCAGCTTTGACGGGGCCGAAACAGATACGCAGTATTTT. The encoded protein is CASSFDGAETDTQYF.

This sequence joins TRBV4-3 and TRBJ1-1; D is unclear. CDR1 is LGHNA and CDR2 is YSLEER in the germline V gene. This CDR3 has 14 residues. V dropped 3 bases and J dropped 6 bases, with 14 bases sitting between them. The CDR3 sequence is CASSQASWASEAFF. The CDR3 coding sequence is TGCGCCAGCAGCCAGGCCAGCTGGGCCTCTGAAGCTTTCTTT.

CDR3 bases: TGTGCCACCAGCAGACATCGAGGACAGACCTACGAGCAGTACTTC. It yields the protein CATSRHRGQTYEQYF. This chain uses TRBV15 with TRBJ2-7; the D gene is possibly TRBD1 (6 bases). The V gene lost 2 bases and the J gene lost 2 bases, with 13 bases spanning the gap. This CDR3 has 15 residues. Germline V gene sequence: CDR1 LNHNV, CDR2 YYDKDF (reference sequence).

The chain combines TRBV28 with TRBJ1-1, with D perhaps matching TRBD1 (6 bases). CDR3 length: 16 residues. The germline V gene encodes CDR1 MDHEN and CDR2 SYDVKM. The V end was cut by 4 bases, the J end by 5 bases, with 20 bases between. The CDR3 DNA reads as TGTGCCAGCAGTTCCACCTGGGGGCTCGGTGGGACTGAAGCTTTCTTT. Its translation: CASSSTWGLGGTEAFF.

This clonotype was detected a few times. CDR3: CSAGQPTKQGLLNTGELFF. The CDR3 DNA reads as TGCAGTGCTGGCCAACCAACAAAACAGGGGCTCCTGAACACCGGGGAGCTGTTTTTT. The gene calls are TRBV20-1 and TRBJ2-2; 7 bases map to TRBD1. The CDR3 contains 19 residues. The J segment lost 1 base and the V segment lost 5 bases, leaving 19 bases of the junction unmatched. Per the germline V gene, CDR1 is DFQATT and CDR2 is SNEGSKA (reference sequence).

The V and J genes are TRBV19 and TRBJ2-5, with 9 bases matching TRBD2. The trim removed 3 bases at V and 2 bases at J, leaving 7 bases unmatched. The CDR3 loop spans 16 amino acids. Germline V gene data show CDR1 as LNHDA and CDR2 as SQIVND (reference sequence). The DNA of the CDR3 is TGTGCCAGTAGTATCGGGGCTAGCGGGGATCAAGAGACCCAGTACTTC. Protein sequence: CASSIGASGDQETQYF.